Sequencing of this T cell receptor (beta chain) was carried out in a study of beta chain features in type 1 diabetes. The table lists this clone with a few counts. Its specificity is not known. The trim removed 7 bases at V and 3 bases at J, leaving 8 bases unmatched. There are 14 residues in the CDR3. CDR1 is ENHRY, CDR2 SYGVKD, per germline. TCRB transcripts that were expressed got sequenced, as all of the isolated RNA had been reverse transcribed. Some clones are missing from TCRdb's copy, which holds only in-frame ones; the method was immunoSEQ multiplex PCR. This sample carries under 800,000 clones, 15% to 19% of them seen once, and the ten largest clones take about 0.097%. Study conclusions and caveats: PCR might pick shorter templates more often, in the same way for patients and controls. All four CD4+ subsets of Type 1 diabetes patients contained TCRB CDR3s that were moderately but significantly shorter.

Per donor, one heparinised blood draw averaged approximately 110 mL. It was via CD45RO/CCR7/CD25/CD127/CD95/CD27 that CD4+ naive, central memory, regulatory and stem cell-like memory cells were sorted. This sequence was found in a man between 18 and 35 years old in good health. Sequenced: naive CD4+ T cells from blood. The V and J genes are TRBV10-3 and TRBJ2-7; 8 bases agree with TRBD1. The CDR3 sequence is CAITQGARGYEQYF. As DNA, the CDR3 is TGTGCCATCACCCAGGGGGCAAGAGGCTACGAGCAGTACTTC.